This TCR beta chain was identified during a study of T cell repertoires in cytomegalovirus infection. Whole-study context: Indicated by public TCR beta signatures were CMV infection and matching HLA type.

This CDR3 contains 15 residues. The V and J ends lost 5 bases and 9 bases, in that order; junction bases with no gene match: 9. TCRdb redid the calling of the reads with MiXCR, one entry per CDR3 protein. The data hold 200,000 or so distinct CDR3 sequences, with 28% observed a single time. This clonotype has a count of ten or more. J is TRBJ1-5 and V is TRBV12-3 or TRBV12-4, with TRBD1 identical over 11 bases. The sample taken for sequencing was PBMCs. This TCR was recovered from a human donor in good health (CMV status not recorded). Some clones in this sample may be carry-over from other donors' samples. The CDR3 DNA follows: TGTGCCAGCAGTCCCGGACAGGGGGCGAGAGGGCCCCAGCATTTT. It yields the protein CASSPGQGARGPQHF.